This entry lists 3 T cell receptor beta chains sequenced from one sample in a study of Ad26.COV2.S vaccination and SARS-CoV-2 variants. Profiling relied on immunoSEQ multiplex PCR, and the TCRdb table lists in-frame clones only, not all of them. This table has approximately 480,000 clones, around nine tenths appearing once. Treatment: around 19 received Ad26.COV2.S at low or high dose, single or two shots; five or six received placebo; per-sample allocation not given. All samples were drawn on day 63, counting from the first vaccine or placebo injection. This sample comprised peripheral blood, obtained in a trial of Ad26.COV2.S vaccine versus placebo. All receptors derive from a person between 18 and 65 years old who received the Ad26.COV2.S COVID-19 vaccine or a placebo.

The chain recombines TRBV7-9 with TRBJ2-2; 12 nucleotides match TRBD2. Trimming removed 4 bases from V and 6 bases from J; junction bases left unmatched: 3. CDR3 length: 15 amino acids. Germline assignment: CDR1 SEHNR and CDR2 FQNEAQ (reference sequence). As DNA, the CDR3 is TGTGCCAGCAGCTCTAGCGGGAGGGCCGCCGGGGAGCTGTTTTTT. Translating gives CASSSSGRAAGELFF.

Written as DNA, the CDR3 is TGCGCCAGCAGCGGGGACGTAGGGGCCTCGGGGGAGCAGTACTTC. Amino acid sequence: CASSGDVGASGEQYF. The V gene is TRBV5-1, the J gene TRBJ2-7; D might be TRBD1 or TRBD2, each matching 5 bases. Germline CDR1 reads SGHRS; CDR2 reads YFSETQ. V lost 4 bases, J lost 7 bases, and 21 bases lay in between. This CDR3 is 15 amino acids long.

V usage is TRBV7-2 and J usage is TRBJ2-5; possible D gene TRBD1, 5 bases. There are 17 residues in the CDR3. Per the germline V gene, CDR1 is SGHTA and CDR2 is FQGNSA. The germline V and J ends were trimmed by 4 bases and 2 bases, with 20 bases remaining between them. The CDR3 DNA sequence: TGTGCCAGCAGCTCTCCCCGAGCTTTAAGGGGACAAGAGACCCAGTACTTC. Translation gives CASSSPRALRGQETQYF.